What follows are 13 T cell receptor beta chains derived from one specimen sequenced in a study of regulatory T cells in long-lasting Graves disease. Described time point: newly diagnosed GD, antithyroid drugs for less than 3 months. The TCR library was prepared using RNA isolated from PBMCs. CDR3 regions were amplified by Arm-PCR using iRepertoire HTBI primers to build TCR beta libraries. A single record per CDR3 protein comes from TCRdb applying MiXCR to the multiplex PCR reads. The data show some 220,000 distinct CDR3 sequences, with approximately 18% seen just once and 12% held by the top ten. The data also belong to a second study, concerning T cells in Graves' hyperthyroidism and ophthalmopathy.

The sample in question was peripheral blood mononuclear cells (PBMCs), obtained at new diagnosis, from a patient treated with antithyroid drugs. The receptor source for this set is a young woman with Graves disease.

This clonotype was seen only a few times. J is TRBJ2-7 and V is TRBV18; TRBD2 aligns across 10 bases. The V gene end was trimmed by 4 bases and the J gene end by 4 bases; junction bases not matched to a gene: 7. The CDR3 has 15 residues. CDR1 and CDR2 (germline): KGHSH, LQKENI. The CDR3 loop reads CASSLGTSALYEQYF. Here the CDR3 DNA reads TGTGCCAGCTCACTTGGGACTAGCGCGTTATACGAGCAGTACTTC.

The chain joins TRBV9 to TRBJ1-2, with D tentatively TRBD1 (5 bases). The V gene lost 4 bases and the J gene lost 5 bases, with 18 bases spanning the gap. Germline values: CDR1 SGDLS, CDR2 YYNGEE. The CDR3 has 15 residues. The CDR3: CASSSLGLGRYGYTF. The CDR3 DNA reads TGTGCCAGCAGCTCGCTAGGCTTGGGACGATATGGCTACACCTTC.

This clonotype appeared many times. The chain links TRBV20-1 to TRBJ2-7, with 7 bases matching TRBD1. Germline V CDR1 and CDR2: DFQATT, SNEGSKA (reference sequence). Trimming at V came to 2 bases and at J to 3 bases, leaving 1 base not matched to a gene. CDR3 length: 12 amino acids. The CDR3 region has the DNA TGCAGTGCTAGATGGGACAGCTACGAGCAGTACTTC. Translated: CSARWDSYEQYF.

In its sample, this clonotype was seen a few times. This chain links TRBV25-1 with TRBJ1-4; no reliable D call. Per the germline V gene, CDR1 is MGHDK and CDR2 is SYGVNS. The CDR3 totals 14 residues. The germline V and J ends were trimmed by 1 base and 8 bases, with 11 bases remaining between them. The CDR3 nucleotides read TGTGCCAGCAGTGAATCGCGGCCCTCCGAAAAACTGTTTTTT. This translates into CASSESRPSEKLFF. Based on the CDR3 plus reference TRBV25-1 and TRBJ1-4, the full variable domain is EADIYQTPRYLVIGTGKKITLECSQTMGHDKMYWYQQDPGMELHLIHYSYGVNSTEKGDLSSESTVSRIRTEHFPLTLESARPSHTSQYLCASSESRPSEKLFFGSGTQLSVL.

This clonotype was seen at least ten times. The chain carries TRBV3-1 and TRBJ2-7; the D gene is possibly TRBD2 (6 bases). The germline V gene encodes CDR1 LGHDT and CDR2 YNNKEL (reference sequence). This CDR3 is built from 14 residues. Between the trimmed V and J ends, which lost 5 bases and 0 bases, there was a span of 11 bases. In DNA, the CDR3 is TGTGCCAGCAGCTCCCGACTAGGCTCCTACGAGCAGTACTTC. Its translation: CASSSRLGSYEQYF.

This clonotype has only a few counts. This chain links TRBV5-1 with TRBJ2-1, with D perhaps TRBD2 (6 bases). The CDR3 is made up of 15 amino acids. From germline, CDR1 is SGHRS and CDR2 YFSETQ. V was clipped by 4 bases and J by 12 bases, with 23 bases between them. The CDR3 sequence is CASSKNRDSPTGQFF. The CDR3 DNA sequence: TGCGCCAGCAGCAAGAACCGGGACTCCCCCACTGGGCAGTTCTTC.

This clonotype was recorded only once. This chain links TRBV11-2 with TRBJ2-3, with D unresolved. V was clipped by 1 base and J by 2 bases, with 13 bases between them. Germline loops: CDR1 SGHAT, CDR2 FQNNGV. The CDR3 length is 16 residues. The DNA for the CDR3 is TGTGCCAGCAGCTTAGCTAGAGGTTTTGCCACAGATACGCAGTATTTT. It codes for CASSLARGFATDTQYF.

A few counts support this clonotype. The rearrangement links TRBV12-3 or TRBV12-4 to TRBJ1-2; D is perhaps TRBD1 (6 bases). V shed 3 bases and J shed 8 bases, with 16 bases lying between them. The CDR3 is made up of 14 amino acids. In DNA form, the CDR3 reads TGTGCCAGCAGTTTTCGAATATTCAGGGGAGGCTACACCTTC. It is translated as CASSFRIFRGGYTF.

This clonotype was observed many times. The CDR3 reads CASSQDGVHYEQYF. The CDR3, as DNA: TGTGCCAGCAGCCAAGATGGGGTGCACTACGAGCAGTACTTC. J is TRBJ2-7 and V is TRBV14, with no clear D. The CDR3 has 14 residues. The germline V and J ends were trimmed by 0 bases and 3 bases, with 9 bases remaining between them. Germline assignment: CDR1 SGHDN and CDR2 FVKESK.

This clonotype was observed a handful of times. Being one base from a much bigger clone, this may be a read error. The gene calls are TRBV28 and TRBJ2-1; a possible D gene is TRBD1 (6 bases). Germline CDR1 and CDR2: MDHEN and SYDVKM. Trimming left V 6 bases short and J 8 bases short, with 17 bases between. The CDR3 has 14 amino acids. CDR3 bases: TGTGCCAGCAGCCAACTGCAGGGGTCGCATGAGCAGTTCTTC. Translation: CASSQLQGSHEQFF.

CDR3 loop: CASSVAGGADTDTQYF. CDR3 coding DNA: TGTGCCAGCAGCGTAGCTGGAGGGGCTGACACAGATACGCAGTATTTT. The chain employs TRBV9 and TRBJ2-3; D is possibly TRBD2 (6 bases). The ends were cut back, 0 bases at V and 2 bases at J, with 13 bases in the middle. The CDR3 is made up of 16 amino acids. Germline CDR1 is SGDLS and CDR2 is YYNGEE.

This clonotype appeared many times. The V and J genes are TRBV27 and TRBJ1-5; 9 bases agree with TRBD1. CDR3 length: 18 residues. The germline CDR1 and CDR2 sequences are MNHEY and SMNVEV (reference sequence). V lost 4 bases to trimming and J lost 1 base; unmatched junction nucleotides: 11. For the CDR3, the DNA is TGTGCCAGCAGTTCGCGAGGCCCGGGACAGGGAAGCAATCAGCCCCAGCATTTT. This gives the protein CASSSRGPGQGSNQPQHF.

The V gene is TRBV2, the J gene TRBJ2-1; possibly TRBD2 for D (6 bases). The CDR3 runs to 14 residues. V was shortened by 0 bases and J by 3 bases, with 6 bases between the two germline ends. Germline V CDR1 and CDR2: SNHLY, FYNNEI. The CDR3: CASSEASGYNEQFF. The CDR3 nucleotides read TGTGCCAGCAGTGAAGCTAGCGGCTACAATGAGCAGTTCTTC.